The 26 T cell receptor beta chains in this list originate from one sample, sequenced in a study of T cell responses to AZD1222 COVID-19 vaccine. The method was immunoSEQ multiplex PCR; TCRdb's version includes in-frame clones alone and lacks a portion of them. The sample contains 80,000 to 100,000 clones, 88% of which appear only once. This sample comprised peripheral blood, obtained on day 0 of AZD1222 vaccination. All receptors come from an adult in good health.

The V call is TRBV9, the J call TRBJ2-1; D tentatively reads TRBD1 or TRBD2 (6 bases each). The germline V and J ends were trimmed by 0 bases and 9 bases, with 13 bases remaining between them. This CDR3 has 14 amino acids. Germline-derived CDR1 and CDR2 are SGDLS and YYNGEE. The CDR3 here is CASSVGGADFEQFF. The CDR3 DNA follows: TGTGCCAGCAGCGTAGGGGGGGCCGACTTTGAGCAGTTCTTC.

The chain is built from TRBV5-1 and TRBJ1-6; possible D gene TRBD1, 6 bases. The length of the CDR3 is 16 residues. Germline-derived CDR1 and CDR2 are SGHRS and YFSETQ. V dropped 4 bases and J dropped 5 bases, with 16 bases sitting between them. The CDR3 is CASSRGDTVDNSPLHF. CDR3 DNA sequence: TGCGCCAGCAGCAGGGGGGATACGGTTGATAATTCACCCCTCCACTTT. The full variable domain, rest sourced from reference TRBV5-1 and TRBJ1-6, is KAGVTQTPRYLIKTRGQQVTLSCSPISGHRSVSWYQQTPGQGLQFLFEYFSETQRNKGNFPGRFSGRQFSNSRSEMNVSTLELGDSALYLCASSRGDTVDNSPLHFGNGTRLTVT.

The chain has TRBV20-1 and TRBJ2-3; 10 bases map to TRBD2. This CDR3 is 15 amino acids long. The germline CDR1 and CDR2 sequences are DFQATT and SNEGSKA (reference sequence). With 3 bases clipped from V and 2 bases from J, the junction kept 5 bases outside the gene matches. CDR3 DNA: TGCAGTGCTAGTCTAGCGGGAGCTGACACAGATACGCAGTATTTT. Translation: CSASLAGADTDTQYF.

The CDR3 protein is CASSYRQGVRDTQYF. The CDR3 DNA reads TGTGCCAGCAGTTACAGACAGGGGGTTCGAGATACGCAGTATTTT. This chain links TRBV6-6 with TRBJ2-3; 9 bases map to TRBD1. V shed 2 bases, J shed 5 bases, and the junction held 5 bases outside the gene matches. CDR3 size: 15 residues. CDR1 and CDR2 (germline): MNHNY, SVGAGI (reference sequence).

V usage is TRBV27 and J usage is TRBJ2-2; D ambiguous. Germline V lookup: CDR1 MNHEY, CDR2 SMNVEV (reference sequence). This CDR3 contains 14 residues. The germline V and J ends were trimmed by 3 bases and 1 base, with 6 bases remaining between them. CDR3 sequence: CASSFRGNTGELFF. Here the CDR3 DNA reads TGTGCCAGCAGTTTCCGCGGGAACACCGGGGAGCTGTTTTTT.

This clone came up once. Written as DNA, the CDR3 is TGTGCCAGCAGTTTAGGGGCAGGGGGCACAGAGACCCAGTACTTC. As protein: CASSLGAGGTETQYF. The rearrangement links TRBV28 to TRBJ2-5, with 8 bases fitting TRBD1. Per germline, CDR1 MDHEN and CDR2 SYDVKM. The J segment lost 4 bases and the V segment lost 2 bases, leaving 6 bases of the junction unmatched. There are 15 residues in the CDR3. Full variable domain (remainder filled in from reference TRBV28 and TRBJ2-5): DVKVTQSSRYLVKRTGEKVFLECVQDMDHENMFWYRQDPGLGLRLIYFSYDVKMKEKGDIPEGYSVSREKKERFSLILESASTNQTSMYLCASSLGAGGTETQYFGPGTRLLVL.

As DNA, the CDR3 is TGTGCCAGCAGTTACACACTAGCGCCTTCCTCCTACGAGCAGTACTTC. Its translation is CASSYTLAPSSYEQYF. This chain links TRBV6-2 or TRBV6-3 with TRBJ2-7; 7 nucleotides align to TRBD2. The V gene end was trimmed by 2 bases and the J gene end by 0 bases; junction bases not matched to a gene: 7. The CDR3 loop spans 16 amino acids. CDR1 is MNHEY, CDR2 SVGEGT, per germline.

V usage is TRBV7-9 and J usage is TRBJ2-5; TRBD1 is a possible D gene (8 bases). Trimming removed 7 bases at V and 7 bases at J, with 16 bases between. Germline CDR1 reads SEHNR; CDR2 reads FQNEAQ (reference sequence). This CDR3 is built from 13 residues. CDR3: CASTKGGTGTQYF. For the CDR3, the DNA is TGTGCCAGCACTAAGGGGGGGACAGGGACCCAGTACTTC.

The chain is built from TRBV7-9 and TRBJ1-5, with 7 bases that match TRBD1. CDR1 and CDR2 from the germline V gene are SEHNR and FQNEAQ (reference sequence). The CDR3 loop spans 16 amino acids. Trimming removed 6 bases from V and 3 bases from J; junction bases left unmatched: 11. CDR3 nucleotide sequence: TGTGCCAGCAGTCACGTGGACAGGCAGAACAATCAGCCCCAGCATTTT. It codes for CASSHVDRQNNQPQHF.

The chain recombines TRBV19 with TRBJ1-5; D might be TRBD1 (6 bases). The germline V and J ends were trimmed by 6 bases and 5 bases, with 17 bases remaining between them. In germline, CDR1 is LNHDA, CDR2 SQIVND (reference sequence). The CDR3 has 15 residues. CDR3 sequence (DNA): TGTGCCAGTAGCCCTTCGGGCAGGGGTGATCAGCCCCAGCATTTT. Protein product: CASSPSGRGDQPQHF.

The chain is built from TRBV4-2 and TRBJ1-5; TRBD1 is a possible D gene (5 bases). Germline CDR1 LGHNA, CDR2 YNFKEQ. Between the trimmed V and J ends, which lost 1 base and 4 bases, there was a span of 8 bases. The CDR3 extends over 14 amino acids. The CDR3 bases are TGTGCCAGCAGCCAAGTAGAGGGGAATCAGCCCCAGCATTTT. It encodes CASSQVEGNQPQHF.

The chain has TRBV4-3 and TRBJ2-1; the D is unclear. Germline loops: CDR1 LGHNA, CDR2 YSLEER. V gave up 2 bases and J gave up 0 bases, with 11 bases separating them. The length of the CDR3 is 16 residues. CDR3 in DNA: TGCGCCAGCAGCCAAATGTTTGCAAGCTCCTACAATGAGCAGTTCTTC. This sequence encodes CASSQMFASSYNEQFF.

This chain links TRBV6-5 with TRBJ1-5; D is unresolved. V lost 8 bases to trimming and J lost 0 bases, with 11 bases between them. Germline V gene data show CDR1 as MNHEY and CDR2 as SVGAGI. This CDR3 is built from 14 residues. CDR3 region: CASAGVYSNQPQHF. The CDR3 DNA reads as TGTGCCAGCGCTGGGGTTTATAGCAATCAGCCCCAGCATTTT.

CDR3 coding DNA: TGTGCCACCAGTTTTGAGGGGCTGGCCAAAAACATTCAGTACTTC. Its protein product is CATSFEGLAKNIQYF. The rearrangement uses TRBV15 and TRBJ2-4; D possibly uses TRBD1 or TRBD2 (5 bases each). The CDR3 has 15 amino acids. Per the germline V gene, CDR1 is LNHNV and CDR2 is YYDKDF (reference sequence). Trimming removed 6 bases from V and 1 base from J, with 13 bases in between.

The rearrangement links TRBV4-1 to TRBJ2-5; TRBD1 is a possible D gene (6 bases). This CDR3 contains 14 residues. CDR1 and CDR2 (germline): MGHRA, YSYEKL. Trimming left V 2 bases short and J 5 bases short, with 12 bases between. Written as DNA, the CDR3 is TGCGCCAGCAGCCAACCAGGGGTCGGGGAGACCCAGTACTTC. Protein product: CASSQPGVGETQYF.

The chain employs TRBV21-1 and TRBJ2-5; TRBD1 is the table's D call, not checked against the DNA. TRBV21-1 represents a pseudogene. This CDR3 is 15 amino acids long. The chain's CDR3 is CASIKTGRYQETQYF. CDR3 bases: TGTGCCAGCATCAAGACAGGGCGCTACCAAGAGACCCAGTACTTC.

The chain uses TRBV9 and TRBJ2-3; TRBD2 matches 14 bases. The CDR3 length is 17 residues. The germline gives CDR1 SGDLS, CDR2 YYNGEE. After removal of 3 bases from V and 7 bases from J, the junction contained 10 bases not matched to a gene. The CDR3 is CASSAITGTSGSYTQYF. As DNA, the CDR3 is TGTGCCAGCAGCGCGATCACCGGGACTAGCGGGAGTTATACGCAGTATTTT. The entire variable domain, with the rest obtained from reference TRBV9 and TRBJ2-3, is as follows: DSGVTQTPKHLITATGQRVTLRCSPRSGDLSVYWYQQSLDQGLQFLIQYYNGEERAKGNILERFSAQQFPDLHSELNLSSLELGDSALYFCASSAITGTSGSYTQYFGPGTRLTVL.

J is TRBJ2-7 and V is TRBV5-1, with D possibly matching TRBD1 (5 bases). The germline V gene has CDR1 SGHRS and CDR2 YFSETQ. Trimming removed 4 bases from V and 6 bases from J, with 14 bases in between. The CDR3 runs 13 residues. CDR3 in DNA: TGCGCCAGCAGCAGGGAAGGGGCTGCCGAGCAGTACTTC. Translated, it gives CASSREGAAEQYF.

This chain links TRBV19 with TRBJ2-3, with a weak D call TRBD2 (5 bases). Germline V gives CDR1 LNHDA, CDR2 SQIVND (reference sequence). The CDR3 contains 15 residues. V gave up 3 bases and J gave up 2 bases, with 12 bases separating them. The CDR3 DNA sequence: TGTGCCAGTAGTATGTTCGTGGGAGCCACAGATACGCAGTATTTT. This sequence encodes CASSMFVGATDTQYF.

This CDR3 is CASSARDGEAFF. The CDR3, as DNA: TGTGCCAGCAGCGCCAGGGACGGTGAAGCTTTCTTT. This chain connects TRBV13 to TRBJ1-1, with D perhaps TRBD1 (5 bases). The V gene's germline CDR1 is PRHDT and CDR2 FYEKMQ (reference sequence). The CDR3 is made up of 12 amino acids. Deletions cut 5 bases from V and 7 bases from J, with 11 bases between.

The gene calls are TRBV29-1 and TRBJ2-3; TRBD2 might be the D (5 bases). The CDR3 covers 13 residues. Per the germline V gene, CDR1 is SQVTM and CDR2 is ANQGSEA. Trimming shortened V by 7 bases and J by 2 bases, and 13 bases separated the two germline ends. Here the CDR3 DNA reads TGCAGCGCACTAGGACTCCTCACAGATACGCAGTATTTT. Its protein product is CSALGLLTDTQYF.

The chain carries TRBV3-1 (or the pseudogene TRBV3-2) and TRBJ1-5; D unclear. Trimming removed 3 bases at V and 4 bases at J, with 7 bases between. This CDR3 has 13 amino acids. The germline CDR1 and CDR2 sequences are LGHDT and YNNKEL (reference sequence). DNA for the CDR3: TGTGCCAGCAGCCAGGCCGTTAATCAGCCCCAGCATTTT. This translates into CASSQAVNQPQHF.

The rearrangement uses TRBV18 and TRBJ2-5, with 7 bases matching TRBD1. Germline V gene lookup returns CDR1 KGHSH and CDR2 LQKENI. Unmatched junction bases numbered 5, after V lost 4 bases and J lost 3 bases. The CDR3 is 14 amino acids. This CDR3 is CASSQEGGKETQYF. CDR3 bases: TGTGCCAGCTCACAAGAAGGGGGCAAAGAGACCCAGTACTTC.

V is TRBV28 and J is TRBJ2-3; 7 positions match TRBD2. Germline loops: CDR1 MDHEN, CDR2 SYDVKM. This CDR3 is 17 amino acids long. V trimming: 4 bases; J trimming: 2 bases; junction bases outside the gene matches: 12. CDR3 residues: CASSSSFRLADTDTQYF. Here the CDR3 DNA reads TGTGCCAGCAGTTCCAGTTTCCGGCTAGCGGACACAGATACGCAGTATTTT.

The CDR3: CASSVAGGDTEAFF. The CDR3 DNA reads as TGTGCCAGCAGCGTAGCGGGGGGGGACACTGAAGCTTTCTTT. This chain uses TRBV9 with TRBJ1-1, with a possible D match to TRBD1 (5 bases). Looked up from germline, CDR1 is SGDLS and CDR2 is YYNGEE. V dropped 0 bases and J dropped 3 bases, with 9 bases sitting between them. The CDR3 consists of 14 residues.

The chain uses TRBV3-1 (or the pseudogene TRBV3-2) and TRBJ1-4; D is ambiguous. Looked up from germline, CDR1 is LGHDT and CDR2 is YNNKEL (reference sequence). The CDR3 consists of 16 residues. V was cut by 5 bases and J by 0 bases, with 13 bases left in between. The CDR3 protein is CASSSGADATNEKLFF. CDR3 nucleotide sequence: TGTGCCAGCAGCTCCGGAGCGGATGCAACTAATGAAAAACTGTTTTTT.